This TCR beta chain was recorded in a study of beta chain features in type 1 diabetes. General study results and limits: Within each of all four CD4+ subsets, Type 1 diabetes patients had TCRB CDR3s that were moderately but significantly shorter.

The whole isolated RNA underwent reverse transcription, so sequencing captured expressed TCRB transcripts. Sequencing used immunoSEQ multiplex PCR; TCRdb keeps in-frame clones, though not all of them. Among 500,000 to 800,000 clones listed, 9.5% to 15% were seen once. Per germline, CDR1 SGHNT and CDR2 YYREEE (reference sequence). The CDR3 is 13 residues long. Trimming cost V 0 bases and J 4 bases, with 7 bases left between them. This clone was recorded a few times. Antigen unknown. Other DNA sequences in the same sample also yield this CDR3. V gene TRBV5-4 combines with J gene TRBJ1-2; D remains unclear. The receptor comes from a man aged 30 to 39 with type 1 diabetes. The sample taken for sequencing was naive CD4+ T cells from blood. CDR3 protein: CASSLDGAYGYTF. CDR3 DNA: TGTGCCAGCAGCTTGGACGGCGCCTATGGCTACACCTTC.